This T cell receptor (beta chain) was recovered during a study of shared clonotypes between healthy human individuals. Study results and caveats: Larger richness was generally estimated for naive than memory subsets.

For sorted subsets, about 190 ng DNA per replicate equaled roughly 30,000 T cell genomes. TCRdb keeps only in-frame clones here, not all; method: immunoSEQ multiplex PCR. The table has around 1.5 million clones, under 99% seen once. Concerning this clone itself: What it binds is unknown.

There were no recent acute infections or vaccinations among the donors, who were healthy HIV-negative adults. Donors comprised only Caucasian adults living in Nashville, Tennessee. The TCR sequence derives from a man aged 25 to 40 in good health. Material: naive CD4+ T cells sorted from blood. Stated subset: CD45RA+ positively selected.

As DNA, the CDR3 is TGTGCCAGCAGTTTACCGACGGGGCGGCAGTTCTTC. It is translated as CASSLPTGRQFF. The chain uses TRBV27 and TRBJ2-1; D may be TRBD1 or TRBD2 (5 bases each). Trimming stripped 2 bases from V and 12 bases from J, with 11 bases between. CDR1 is MNHEY and CDR2 is SMNVEV in the germline V gene (reference sequence). The CDR3 runs to 12 residues.